Here is one T cell receptor beta chain with its context. This CDR3 has 16 amino acids. Germline CDR1 reads MNHNS; CDR2 reads SASEGT. V lost 3 bases to trimming and J lost 1 base, with 13 bases between them. These data come from a study of blood T cell repertoires in COVID-19. Overall study: Some COVID-19 samples were acute and others convalescent; all came from the United States, Italy and Spain. The cDNA or gDNA used as material had been derived from T cells, B-cell-depleted T cells, or PBMCs.

How the authors handled the data: Amplifying reference gene primers gave estimates of nucleated cell counts. TCRdb keeps only in-frame clones here, not all; method: immunoSEQ multiplex PCR. The DNA gave D and trimming, while V, J and clone size come from that table. The sample consists of approximately 45,000 clones, 88% of them appearing once. The specimen sequenced was peripheral blood. V is TRBV6-1 and J is TRBJ1-5; tentatively, D is TRBD1 (6 bases). This sequence originates from a human donor in a cohort sampled during active COVID-19. The CDR3 protein is CASSDGGAPSNQPQHF. The DNA of the CDR3 is TGTGCCAGCAGTGACGGGGGGGCCCCCAGCAATCAGCCCCAGCATTTT.